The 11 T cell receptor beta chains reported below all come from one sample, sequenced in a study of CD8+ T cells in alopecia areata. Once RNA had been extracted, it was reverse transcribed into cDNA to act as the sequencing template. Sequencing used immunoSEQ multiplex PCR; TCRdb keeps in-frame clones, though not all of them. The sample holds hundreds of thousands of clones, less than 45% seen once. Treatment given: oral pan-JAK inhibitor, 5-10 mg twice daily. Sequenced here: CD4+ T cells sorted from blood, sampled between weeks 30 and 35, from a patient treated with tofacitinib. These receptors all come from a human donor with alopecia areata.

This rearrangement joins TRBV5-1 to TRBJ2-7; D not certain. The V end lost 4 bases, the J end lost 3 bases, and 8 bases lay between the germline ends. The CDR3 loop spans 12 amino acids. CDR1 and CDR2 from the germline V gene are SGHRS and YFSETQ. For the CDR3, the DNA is TGCGCCAGCAGCCTGGATTTCTACGAGCAGTACTTC. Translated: CASSLDFYEQYF.

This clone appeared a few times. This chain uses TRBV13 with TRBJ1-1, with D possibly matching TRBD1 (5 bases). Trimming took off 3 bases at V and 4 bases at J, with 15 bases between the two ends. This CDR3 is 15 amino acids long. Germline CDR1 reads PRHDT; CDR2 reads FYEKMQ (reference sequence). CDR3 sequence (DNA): TGTGCCAGCAGCTTTAAGCTACTTAGGGGCACTGAAGCTTTCTTT. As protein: CASSFKLLRGTEAFF.

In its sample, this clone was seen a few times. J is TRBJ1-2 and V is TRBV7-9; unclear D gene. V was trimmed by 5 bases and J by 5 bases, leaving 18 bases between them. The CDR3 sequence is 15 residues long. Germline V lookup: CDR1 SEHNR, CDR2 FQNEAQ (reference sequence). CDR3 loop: CASSLLGAVLYGYTF. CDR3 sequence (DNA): TGTGCCAGCAGCCTCCTCGGAGCGGTTTTATATGGCTACACCTTC.

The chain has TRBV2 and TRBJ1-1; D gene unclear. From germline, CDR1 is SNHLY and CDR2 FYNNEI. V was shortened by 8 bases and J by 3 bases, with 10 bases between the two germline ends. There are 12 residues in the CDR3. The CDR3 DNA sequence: TGTGCCAGCCATTCAATCGACACTGAAGCTTTCTTT. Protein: CASHSIDTEAFF.

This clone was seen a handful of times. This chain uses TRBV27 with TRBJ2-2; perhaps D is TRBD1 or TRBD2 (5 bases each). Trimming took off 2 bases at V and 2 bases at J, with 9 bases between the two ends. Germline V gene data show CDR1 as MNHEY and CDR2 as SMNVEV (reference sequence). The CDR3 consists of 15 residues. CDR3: CASSLRDGNTGELFF. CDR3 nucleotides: TGTGCCAGCAGTTTACGGGACGGAAACACCGGGGAGCTGTTTTTT.

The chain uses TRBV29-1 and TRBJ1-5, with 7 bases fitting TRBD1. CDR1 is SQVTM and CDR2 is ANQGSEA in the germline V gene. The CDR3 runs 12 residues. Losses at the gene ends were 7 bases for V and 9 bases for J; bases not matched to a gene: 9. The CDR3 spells CSGGDSPGPQHF. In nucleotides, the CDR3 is TGCAGCGGGGGGGACAGTCCTGGGCCCCAGCATTTT.

Written as DNA, the CDR3 is TGTGCCAGCAGCTACCAGGGGGTTTCCTACGAGCAGTACTTC. This codes for CASSYQGVSYEQYF. The chain employs TRBV11-1 and TRBJ2-7, with 7 positions matching TRBD1. The CDR3 totals 14 residues. CDR1 is SGHAT and CDR2 is FQDESV in the germline V gene (reference sequence). J lost 1 base, V lost 4 bases, and 4 bases had no gene match. The full variable domain, with the rest looked up from reference TRBV11-1 and TRBJ2-7, is EAEVAQSPRYKITEKSQAVAFWCDPISGHATLYWYRQILGQGPELLVQFQDESVVDDSQLPKDRFSAERLKGVDSTLKIQPAELGDSAMYLCASSYQGVSYEQYFGPGTRLTVT.

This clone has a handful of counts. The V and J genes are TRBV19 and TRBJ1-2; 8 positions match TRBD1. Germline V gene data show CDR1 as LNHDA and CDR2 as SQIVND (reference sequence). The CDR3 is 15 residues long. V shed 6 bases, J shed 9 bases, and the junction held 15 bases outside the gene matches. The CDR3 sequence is CASRTRSGQGGSYTF. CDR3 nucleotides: TGTGCCAGTAGAACCAGATCAGGACAGGGAGGAAGCTACACCTTC.

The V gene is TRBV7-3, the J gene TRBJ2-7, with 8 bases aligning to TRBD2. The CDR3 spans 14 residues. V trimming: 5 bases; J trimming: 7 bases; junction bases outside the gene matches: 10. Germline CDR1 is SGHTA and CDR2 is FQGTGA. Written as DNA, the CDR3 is TGTGCCAGCAGCCCATCTACGGGAGGGTGGGAGCAGTACTTC. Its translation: CASSPSTGGWEQYF. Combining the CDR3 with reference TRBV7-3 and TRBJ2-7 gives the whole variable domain GAGVSQTPSNKVTEKGKYVELRCDPISGHTALYWYRQSLGQGPEFLIYFQGTGAADDSGLPNDRFFAVRPEGSVSTLKIQRTERGDSAVYLCASSPSTGGWEQYFGPGTRLTVT.

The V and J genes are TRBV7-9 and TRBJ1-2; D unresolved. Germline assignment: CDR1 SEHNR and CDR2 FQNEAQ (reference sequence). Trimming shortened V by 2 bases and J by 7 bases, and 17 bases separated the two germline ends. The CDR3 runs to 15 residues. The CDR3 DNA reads TGTGCCAGCAGCTTAAATATCGGAGAAGGGTTTGGCTACACCTTC. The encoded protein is CASSLNIGEGFGYTF.

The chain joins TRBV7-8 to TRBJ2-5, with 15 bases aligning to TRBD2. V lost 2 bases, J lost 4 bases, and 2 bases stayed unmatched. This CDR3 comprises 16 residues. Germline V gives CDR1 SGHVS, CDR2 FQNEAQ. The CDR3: CASSLTGLAGGETQYF. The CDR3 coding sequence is TGTGCCAGCAGCTTAACGGGACTAGCGGGAGGAGAGACCCAGTACTTC.